This TCR beta chain originates from a study of shared clonotypes between healthy human individuals. The method was immunoSEQ multiplex PCR; TCRdb's version includes in-frame clones alone and lacks a portion of them. The table includes roughly 2.5 million clones, around 90% detected once. The CDR3 consists of 14 residues. The germline CDR1 and CDR2 sequences are SGHNT and YYREEE (reference sequence). V shed 3 bases and J shed 7 bases, with 16 bases lying between them. The chain couples TRBV5-4 to TRBJ1-1; no definite D call. Sequenced: naive CD4+ T cells sorted from blood. Indicated subset: CD45RA+ positively selected. This clonotype originated in a man aged 18 to 29 in good health. CDR3 coding DNA: TGTGCCAGCAGCTCTGGCGGGGAAGCAGGTGAAGCTTTCTTT. This gives the protein CASSSGGEAGEAFF. Using reference TRBV5-4 and TRBJ1-1 for the parts outside the CDR3, the full variable domain is ETGVTQSPTHLIKTRGQQVTLRCSSQSGHNTVSWYQQALGQGPQFIFQYYREEENGRGNFPPRFSGLQFPNYSSELNVNALELDDSALYLCASSSGGEAGEAFFGQGTRLTVV.